Sequencing of this TCR beta chain was carried out in a study of T cells in Graves' hyperthyroidism and ophthalmopathy. Individuals with ophthalmopathy presented a Clinical Activity Score of at least 3, a NOSPECS grade of at least 4 and a duration under 3 months. Study-wide points: Also found in blood were most expanded thyroid clonotypes above 0.001. Before onset, by a median of 6.5 months, the model predicted ophthalmopathy. Ophthalmopathy was told apart from stable hyperthyroidism by a 13 V-J model.

Regions amplified from RNA transcripts were the TCR beta CDR3 regions. A first-round RT-PCR of the TCR CDR3 used the HTBI primer set. TCRdb recomputed calls from the multiplex PCR reads with MiXCR, one row per CDR3 protein. The sample carries roughly 250,000 distinct CDR3 sequences, approximately 16% recorded once. The sample holds many counts of this clonotype. What it binds is not known. The clonotype comes from a woman in her late teens or twenties with Graves' ophthalmopathy. The specimen was blood.

The CDR3 here is CASSYSRGQNNEQFF. The CDR3 nucleotides are TGTGCCAGCAGTTACTCCAGGGGACAGAACAATGAGCAGTTCTTC. The J gene is TRBJ2-1, the V gene TRBV6-6, with TRBD1 identical over 7 bases. This CDR3 comprises 15 residues. Germline values: CDR1 MNHNY, CDR2 SVGAGI (reference sequence). V shed 0 bases, J shed 5 bases, and the junction held 4 bases outside the gene matches.